This T cell receptor (beta chain) was captured by sequencing in a study of cytomegalovirus exposure and HLA in healthy donors. Germline CDR1 MNHEY, CDR2 SMNVEV (reference sequence). Trimming shortened V by 10 bases and J by 1 base, and 11 bases separated the two germline ends. This CDR3 is built from 12 residues. TCRdb keeps only in-frame clones here, not all; method: immunoSEQ multiplex PCR. This table has some 150,000 clones, 88% appearing once. To note about this clone: Antigen unknown.

Study-wide results and limits: Reported results showed that the classifier diagnosed cytomegalovirus status with high specificity and sensitivity. The tendency of first-cohort TCR clusters to co-occur in the 95 to 150 validation repertoires was the finding of a later analysis.

The chain recombines TRBV27 with TRBJ2-7; tentative D call: TRBD1 (5 bases). This receptor was identified in a woman aged 18 to 35 in good health and CMV-seropositive. Input material: PBMCs. The CDR3 nucleotides are TGTGCCACAATCGACAGTTCCTACGAGCAGTACTTC. Translation gives CATIDSSYEQYF.